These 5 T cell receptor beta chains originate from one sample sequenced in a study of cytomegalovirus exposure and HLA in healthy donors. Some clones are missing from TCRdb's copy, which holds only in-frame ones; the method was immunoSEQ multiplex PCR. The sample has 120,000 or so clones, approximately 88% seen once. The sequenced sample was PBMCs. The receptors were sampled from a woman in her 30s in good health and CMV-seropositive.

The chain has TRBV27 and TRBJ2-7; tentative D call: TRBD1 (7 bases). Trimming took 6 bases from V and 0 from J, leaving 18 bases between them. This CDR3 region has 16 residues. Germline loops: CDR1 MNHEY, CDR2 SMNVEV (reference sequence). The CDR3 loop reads CASSRRGAGLSYEQYF. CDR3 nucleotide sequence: TGTGCCAGCAGCCGCAGGGGGGCGGGACTCTCCTACGAGCAGTACTTC.

CDR3 bases: TGTGCCAGCAGCCCGAGCGGGAGGGGATCCTACAATGAGCAGTTCTTC. It encodes CASSPSGRGSYNEQFF. The chain is built from TRBV11-2 and TRBJ2-1; TRBD2 agrees at 10 bases. V gave up 5 bases and J gave up 1 base; unmatched junction bases: 5. Germline-derived CDR1 and CDR2 are SGHAT and FQNNGV. CDR3 length: 16 residues.

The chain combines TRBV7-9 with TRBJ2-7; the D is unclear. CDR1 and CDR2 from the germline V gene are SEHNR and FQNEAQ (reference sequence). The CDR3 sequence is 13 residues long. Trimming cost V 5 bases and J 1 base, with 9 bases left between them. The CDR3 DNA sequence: TGTGCCAGCAGCCTGAGTAGTTCCTACGAGCAGTACTTC. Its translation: CASSLSSSYEQYF.

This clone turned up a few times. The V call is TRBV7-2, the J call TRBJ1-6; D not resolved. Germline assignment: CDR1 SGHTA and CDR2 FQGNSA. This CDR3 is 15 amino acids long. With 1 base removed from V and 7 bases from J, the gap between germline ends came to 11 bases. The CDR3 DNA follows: TGTGCCAGCAGCTTAGAGAGGGTTGGGAATTCACCCCTCCACTTT. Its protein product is CASSLERVGNSPLHF.

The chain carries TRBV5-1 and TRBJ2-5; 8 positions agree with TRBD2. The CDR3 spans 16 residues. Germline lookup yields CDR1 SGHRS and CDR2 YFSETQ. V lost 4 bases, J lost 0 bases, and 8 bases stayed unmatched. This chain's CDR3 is CASSPSSGSYQETQYF. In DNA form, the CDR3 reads TGCGCCAGCAGCCCATCTAGCGGGTCGTACCAAGAGACCCAGTACTTC.